This TCR beta chain was sequenced for a study of T cells in Graves' hyperthyroidism and ophthalmopathy. Study-wide results and caveats: Model predictions of ophthalmopathy came a median about six months before onset.

The hyperthyroidism patients had all been newly diagnosed, and their disease duration was under 2 months. Their ages ranged from 18 to 65 years. Patients were excluded because of uncontrolled infection, other autoimmune disease, pregnancy or lactation. Clinical symptoms, serum thyroxine, TRAb, thyroid ultrasound and orbital computed tomography established diagnosis. RNA transcripts served as the template for amplifying TCR beta CDR3 regions. During a first-round RT-PCR of the TCR CDR3, the HTBI primer set was used. A single record per CDR3 protein comes from TCRdb applying MiXCR to the multiplex PCR reads. The sample gives fewer than 750,000 distinct CDR3 sequences, under 60% of which show up once; roughly 7.7% is in the top ten. The CDR3 totals 13 residues. Germline CDR1 and CDR2: WNHNN and SYGVQD (reference sequence). This clonotype has a single count. Its antigen is not known. The junction departs from the called germline gene at one end, perhaps through a read error.

This chain links TRBV10-1 with TRBJ2-7, with a tentative D call TRBD1 (6 bases). Sequences were obtained from peripheral blood or thyroid tissue (not recorded which). This TCR derives from a woman aged 18-35 years with Graves' hyperthyroidism. CDR3 in amino acids: CAISVQGWDEQYF. CDR3 bases: TGTGCCATCAGTGTACAGGGATGGGACGAGCAGTACTTC.